A single sample gave rise to the 30 T cell receptor beta chains below, sequenced in a study of metastatic and nonmetastatic thyroid tumors. Patients had received no treatment of any kind before thyroid surgery. MiXCR re-clonotyped the PCR reads for TCRdb. The sample shows about 19,000 clones, more than 20% of them seen only once. Sequenced sample: blood. All receptors come from a male donor with papillary thyroid cancer or a benign thyroid nodule (not recorded which). Some clones in this sample may be carry-over from other donors' samples.

At least ten counts were recorded for this clone. The V call is TRBV3-1, the J call TRBJ2-5; the D is unclear. Trimming cost V 1 base and J 4 bases, with 10 bases left between them. Germline V gene lookup returns CDR1 LGHDT and CDR2 YNNKEL (reference sequence). This CDR3 is built from 14 residues. For the CDR3, the DNA is TGTGCCAGCAGCCAAGCGAATCCGGCAGAGACCCAGTACTTC. This gives the protein CASSQANPAETQYF.

This clone was found many times. CDR3 coding DNA: TGTGCCAGCAGCTTGTCCGGGACCCGTAGCTTTGGCTACACCTTC. Encoded protein: CASSLSGTRSFGYTF. The gene calls are TRBV5-4 and TRBJ1-2; tentative D call: TRBD1 (5 bases). Trimming removed 1 base at V and 7 bases at J, with 17 bases between. CDR3 length equals 15 residues. Germline V gene lookup returns CDR1 SGHNT and CDR2 YYREEE (reference sequence).

The chain links TRBV30 to TRBJ1-2, with 9 bases matching TRBD1. The trim removed 4 bases at V and 4 bases at J, leaving 7 bases unmatched. This CDR3 has 14 residues. Germline assignment: CDR1 GTSNPN and CDR2 SVGIG (reference sequence). The CDR3 is CAWNAGQGLYGYTF. CDR3 in DNA: TGTGCCTGGAACGCTGGACAGGGGCTCTATGGCTACACCTTC.

This rearrangement joins TRBV27 to TRBJ2-7, with D perhaps TRBD1 (5 bases). The CDR3 length is 13 residues. V dropped 3 bases and J dropped 1 base, with 7 bases sitting between them. Germline V gene lookup returns CDR1 MNHEY and CDR2 SMNVEV (reference sequence). CDR3 in amino acids: CASSFAGSYEQYF. The CDR3 DNA reads TGTGCCAGCAGTTTCGCAGGGTCCTACGAGCAGTACTTC.

This chain links TRBV25-1 with TRBJ1-4; D unclear. The germline V gene has CDR1 MGHDK and CDR2 SYGVNS. The CDR3 is 13 residues long. V was trimmed by 3 bases and J by 10 bases, leaving 12 bases between them. The CDR3 sequence: CASSDYVGGKLFF. CDR3 nucleotides: TGTGCCAGCAGTGATTACGTCGGAGGAAAACTGTTTTTT.

A few counts support this clone. V is TRBV6-1 and J is TRBJ1-5, with TRBD1 as a possible D gene (6 bases). The CDR3 runs 15 residues. The germline V and J ends were trimmed by 5 bases and 3 bases, with 14 bases remaining between them. CDR1 is MNHNS and CDR2 is SASEGT in the germline V gene. CDR3 loop: CASSQTGYTNQPQHF. Here the CDR3 DNA reads TGTGCCAGCAGTCAGACAGGTTATACCAATCAGCCCCAGCATTTT.

There are many counts of this clone. The CDR3 spells CASSPPGLAGGEQYF. DNA of the CDR3: TGTGCCAGCAGCCCTCCGGGACTAGCGGGAGGCGAGCAGTACTTC. The chain employs TRBV7-9 and TRBJ2-7; TRBD2 matches 15 bases. V shed 5 bases and J 6 bases; nucleotides not matched to a gene: 5. Germline loops: CDR1 SEHNR, CDR2 FQNEAQ (reference sequence). The CDR3 is 15 amino acids.

This clone was detected ten times or more. For the CDR3, the DNA is TGCAGTGCTACCTACGCAATGGATCAGCCCCAGCATTTT. It codes for CSATYAMDQPQHF. The chain carries TRBV20-1 and TRBJ1-5; no firm D call. V lost 4 bases, J lost 5 bases, and 12 bases lay in between. This CDR3 spans 13 amino acids. CDR1 is DFQATT, CDR2 SNEGSKA, per germline (reference sequence).

The chain combines TRBV7-3 with TRBJ2-1, with TRBD2 as a possible D gene (5 bases). V was pared by 4 bases and J by 9 bases, with 16 bases between. CDR1 is SGHTA and CDR2 is FQGTGA in the germline V gene. The CDR3 runs to 14 residues. For the CDR3, the DNA is TGTGCCAGCAGCTATACCGGGAACCCCAGTGAGCAGTTCTTC. This gives the protein CASSYTGNPSEQFF.

This clone was found many times. The chain joins TRBV6-1 to TRBJ2-1; 9 bases agree with TRBD1. V was clipped by 6 bases and J by 8 bases; unmatched bases: 2. This CDR3 spans 12 amino acids. The germline V gene encodes CDR1 MNHNS and CDR2 SASEGT. The CDR3 loop is CASRDRGDEQFF. The CDR3 DNA follows: TGTGCCAGCAGGGACAGGGGAGATGAGCAGTTCTTC.

As regards this clone: At one of its ends the junction is not consistent with the germline gene, which may arise from a read error. The chain joins TRBV5-1 to TRBJ2-7; 9 bases line up with TRBD1. The germline CDR1 and CDR2 sequences are SGHRS and YFSETQ. The CDR3 covers 15 residues. CDR3 nucleotides: TGCGCCAGCAGCCCACCGGGACAGGGTTCCTACGATCAGTACTTC. This sequence encodes CASSPPGQGSYDQYF.

This clone was observed many times. The chain is built from TRBV5-1 and TRBJ1-4, with D possibly TRBD1 on 6 matching bases. Germline assignment: CDR1 SGHRS and CDR2 YFSETQ. Trimming shortened V by 4 bases and J by 2 bases, and 15 bases separated the two germline ends. The CDR3 runs to 16 residues. DNA of the CDR3: TGCGCCAGCAGCCTGGTCCCGGGGGCTACTAATGAAAAACTGTTTTTT. This encodes CASSLVPGATNEKLFF.

The rearrangement joins TRBV7-3 to TRBJ2-2; D is uncertain. The CDR3 loop spans 12 amino acids. CDR1 and CDR2 (germline): SGHTA, FQGTGA. V lost 3 bases to trimming and J lost 6 bases, with 5 bases between them. The CDR3 DNA follows: TGTGCCAGCAGCTTCGGGTCCGGGGAGCTGTTTTTT. This translates into CASSFGSGELFF.

This clone was counted many times. V usage is TRBV5-1 and J usage is TRBJ2-3, with TRBD1 matching 7 bases. CDR1 is SGHRS and CDR2 is YFSETQ in the germline V gene. This CDR3 spans 14 amino acids. J gave up 2 bases and V 4 bases, and 4 bases lay outside the gene matches. The CDR3 loop reads CASSTGVTTDTQYF. The DNA of the CDR3 is TGCGCCAGCAGCACAGGGGTTACCACAGATACGCAGTATTTT. Variable domain in full (rest from reference TRBV5-1 and TRBJ2-3): KAGVTQTPRYLIKTRGQQVTLSCSPISGHRSVSWYQQTPGQGLQFLFEYFSETQRNKGNFPGRFSGRQFSNSRSEMNVSTLELGDSALYLCASSTGVTTDTQYFGPGTRLTVL.

The rearrangement links TRBV6-1 to TRBJ1-3; TRBD1 aligns across 7 bases. V dropped 2 bases and J dropped 2; count of bases not matched to a gene: 6. The CDR3 covers 16 residues. CDR1 and CDR2 (germline): MNHNS, SASEGT. Written as DNA, the CDR3 is TGTGCCAGCAGTGAATCGGAGGGGGCGGCTGGAAACACCATATATTTT. Protein: CASSESEGAAGNTIYF.

By proportion, this clone is medium-sized. The CDR3 loop reads CASSELGTDTQYF. CDR3 DNA: TGTGCCAGCAGTGAACTGGGGACAGATACGCAGTATTTT. The V gene is TRBV2, the J gene TRBJ2-3; the D is unclear. Looked up from germline, CDR1 is SNHLY and CDR2 is FYNNEI. V lost 2 bases to trimming and J lost 3 bases, with 6 bases between them. The CDR3 extends over 13 amino acids. Supplemented by reference TRBV2 and TRBJ2-3, the full variable domain reads EPEVTQTPSHQVTQMGQEVILRCVPISNHLYFYWYRQILGQKVEFLVSFYNNEISEKSEIFDDQFSVERPDGSNFTLKIRSTKLEDSAMYFCASSELGTDTQYFGPGTRLTVL.

This chain connects TRBV20-1 to TRBJ2-5; possibly TRBD2 for D (6 bases). CDR1 is DFQATT, CDR2 SNEGSKA, per germline (reference sequence). Trimming took off 7 bases at V and 7 bases at J, with 16 bases between the two ends. The CDR3 has 12 amino acids. CDR3 in amino acids: CSEAGREGTQYF. The CDR3 DNA sequence: TGCAGTGAGGCGGGACGAGAGGGGACCCAGTACTTC.

In this sample, this clone turned up many times. The rearrangement uses TRBV4-2 and TRBJ2-1; D is undetermined. The germline gives CDR1 LGHNA, CDR2 YNFKEQ. Trimming pared 0 bases from V and 9 bases from J, leaving 9 bases between. The CDR3 is 13 residues long. CDR3 region: CASSQEGASEQFF. CDR3 DNA sequence: TGTGCCAGCAGCCAAGAGGGCGCCAGTGAGCAGTTCTTC.

This clone was detected a few times. V and J are TRBV9 and TRBJ2-1; D is possibly TRBD2 (5 bases). This CDR3 has 16 residues. The V end was cut by 0 bases, the J end by 0 bases, with 10 bases between. The germline gives CDR1 SGDLS, CDR2 YYNGEE. The CDR3 protein is CASSVGSVSSYNEQFF. The CDR3 DNA sequence: TGTGCCAGCAGCGTAGGTAGCGTGAGCTCCTACAATGAGCAGTTCTTC.

In its sample, this clone was seen a few times. The chain joins TRBV27 to TRBJ2-2, with TRBD2 as a possible D gene (6 bases). Germline CDR1 and CDR2: MNHEY and SMNVEV (reference sequence). Trimming removed 4 bases at V and 0 bases at J, with 9 bases between. The CDR3 runs 15 residues. CDR3 in amino acids: CASSWTNANTGELFF. In DNA form, the CDR3 reads TGTGCCAGCAGTTGGACTAACGCGAACACCGGGGAGCTGTTTTTT.

This clone has more than one count but fewer than ten. V gene TRBV10-3 combines with J gene TRBJ2-7, with D unclear. This CDR3 is 14 amino acids long. V lost 0 bases to trimming and J lost 0 bases, with 6 bases between them. Germline assignment: CDR1 ENHRY and CDR2 SYGVKD. The DNA of the CDR3 is TGTGCCATCAGTGAGTCACCACGCTCCTACGAGCAGTACTTC. Its protein is CAISESPRSYEQYF.

This clone counts as medium-sized. The chain links TRBV10-3 to TRBJ2-7; perhaps TRBD2 as D (5 bases). The CDR3 has 14 amino acids. Trimming took off 2 bases at V and 4 bases at J, with 12 bases between the two ends. The germline V gene has CDR1 ENHRY and CDR2 SYGVKD. CDR3 sequence (DNA): TGTGCCATCAGTGAGGCCCTCGGCGGGTACGAGCAGTACTTC. Protein sequence: CAISEALGGYEQYF.

J is TRBJ2-2 and V is TRBV7-8; D unresolved. Germline V lookup: CDR1 SGHVS, CDR2 FQNEAQ. The CDR3 totals 16 residues. V was clipped by 1 base and J by 2 bases, with 11 bases between them. The CDR3 reads CASSLVGGYNTGELFF. The CDR3 coding sequence is TGTGCCAGCAGCTTAGTCGGCGGATACAACACCGGGGAGCTGTTTTTT.

This clone was observed a few times. The rearrangement joins TRBV24-1 to TRBJ2-2; D is unclear. The CDR3 consists of 12 residues. Germline V gene sequence: CDR1 KGHDR, CDR2 SFDVKD. Trimming shortened V by 5 bases and J by 10 bases, and 10 bases separated the two germline ends. CDR3 bases: TGTGCCACCAGTGCCCCTGGGGTGGAGCTGTTTTTT. It codes for CATSAPGVELFF.

This clone was seen repeatedly, ten times or more. The same CDR3 is also encoded by other DNA sequences in this sample. This chain uses TRBV19 with TRBJ1-1; D call uncertain. Trimming shortened V by 4 bases and J by 1 base, and 10 bases separated the two germline ends. Per germline, CDR1 LNHDA and CDR2 SQIVND (reference sequence). The CDR3 contains 14 residues. This chain's CDR3 is CASSTSAENTEAFF. The CDR3, as DNA: TGTGCCAGTAGTACGTCGGCTGAGAACACTGAAGCTTTCTTT.

This clone occurred a few times. The V and J genes are TRBV2 and TRBJ2-7, with 8 bases lining up with TRBD2. CDR1 and CDR2 (germline): SNHLY, FYNNEI. The junction had 10 bases not matched to a gene; V was cut back by 6 bases and J by 6 bases. This CDR3 is built from 14 residues. CDR3 protein: CASRERAGVREQYF. DNA of the CDR3: TGTGCCAGCAGAGAGAGAGCGGGAGTTCGCGAGCAGTACTTC.

This clone is medium-sized. This chain connects TRBV6-6 to TRBJ1-2; D is unclear. CDR3 length: 16 amino acids. Trimming removed 0 bases at V and 1 base at J, with 12 bases between. Germline assignment: CDR1 MNHNY and CDR2 SVGAGI (reference sequence). This CDR3 is CASSYSKVEVNYGYTF. The CDR3 DNA follows: TGTGCCAGCAGTTACTCGAAAGTCGAGGTTAACTATGGCTACACCTTC.

The chain links TRBV9 to TRBJ1-4; a possible D gene is TRBD1 (6 bases). CDR1 is SGDLS and CDR2 is YYNGEE in the germline V gene. V was cut by 4 bases and J by 8 bases, with 18 bases left in between. This CDR3 has 15 amino acids. CDR3 nucleotide sequence: TGTGCCAGCAGCTTGTGGTGGGGGGCCGGGGAAAAACTGTTTTTT. This codes for CASSLWWGAGEKLFF. Based on the CDR3 plus reference TRBV9 and TRBJ1-4, the full variable domain is DSGVTQTPKHLITATGQRVTLRCSPRSGDLSVYWYQQSLDQGLQFLIQYYNGEERAKGNILERFSAQQFPDLHSELNLSSLELGDSALYFCASSLWWGAGEKLFFGSGTQLSVL.

At least ten counts were recorded for this clone. This chain connects TRBV7-9 to TRBJ1-4; 7 bases match TRBD1. The CDR3 totals 17 residues. Germline V gene sequence: CDR1 SEHNR, CDR2 FQNEAQ (reference sequence). The junction had 14 bases not matched to a gene; V was cut back by 2 bases and J by 8 bases. In DNA form, the CDR3 reads TGTGCCAGCAGCTTATTACAACAGGGGCCACCGAGGGAAAAACTGTTTTTT. This sequence encodes CASSLLQQGPPREKLFF.

The CDR3 bases are TGTGCCAGCAGCTTAGTGGACACTAACTATGGCTACACCTTC. Encoded protein: CASSLVDTNYGYTF. The gene calls are TRBV7-3 and TRBJ1-2; maybe TRBD1 (5 bases). CDR1 and CDR2 from the germline V gene are SGHTA and FQGTGA. Trimming pared 2 bases from V and 0 bases from J, leaving 7 bases between. This CDR3 is built from 14 residues.